Listed below are T cell receptor beta chains from one sample, sequenced in a study of patients and donors after allogeneic stem cell transplantation. Each CDR3 protein gets one entry after TCRdb re-called the RT-PCR reads with MiXCR. The data show more than 20,000 distinct CDR3 sequences, roughly 43% seen once. Sequenced: blood, either unsorted or a sorted T cell fraction (not recorded which). Receptors originate from a human donor who was either an allogeneic HSCT recipient or a stem cell or donor lymphocyte infusion donor (not recorded which). It is not recorded whose cells these are; they may come from a transplant donor. Each CDR3 is given with its conserved first and last residue. A D gene is named only where the DNA matches it firmly. Size values are once, few and many counts, or a class for expanded clones, and some rows have none.

v_gene,j_gene,d_gene,abundance,CDR3nt,CDR3aa
TRBV27,TRBJ2-2,-,-,TGTGCCAGCAGTTTCTTTAGCGGAACACCTGGGGAGCTGTTTTTT,CASSFFSGTPGELFF
TRBV20-1,TRBJ2-7,TRBD2,-,TGCAGTGCTCGGACTAGCGGGAGTTACGAGCAGTACTTC,CSARTSGSYEQYF
TRBV20-1,TRBJ2-3,-,-,TGCAGTGCTAGCTTTGCGGGCACAGATACGCAGTATTTT,CSASFAGTDTQYF
TRBV4-1,TRBJ1-2,-,-,TGCGCCAGCAGCCAAGGGGGGTACTATGGCTACACCTTC,CASSQGGYYGYTF
TRBV4-1,TRBJ1-3,-,few,TGCGCCAGCAGCCACGATTTTTACCCGGGCTCTGGAAACACCATATATTTT,CASSHDFYPGSGNTIYF
TRBV10-3,TRBJ1-1,TRBD1,-,TGTGCCATCAGTGCCAACGGACAGGGCTCGGGTAACACTGAAGCTTTCTTT,CAISANGQGSGNTEAFF
TRBV15,TRBJ2-7,-,few,TGTGCCACCAGCACAGGTGGTGGACCCTACGAGCAGTACTTC,CATSTGGGPYEQYF
TRBV7-9,TRBJ1-4,-,-,TGTGCCAGCAGCTTAGGGGTGGGGTCAGATACCCGGGAAAAACTGTTTTTT,CASSLGVGSDTREKLFF
TRBV12-3/TRBV12-4,TRBJ1-6,-,many,TGTGCCAGCAGTTTAGATGGAGGGGATAATTCACCCCTCCACTTT,CASSLDGGDNSPLHF
TRBV20-1,TRBJ2-7,TRBD2,-,TGCAGTGCTAGAGTCCTCACTAGCGCCCAGGGAACCTACGAGCAGTACTTC,CSARVLTSAQGTYEQYF
TRBV5-1,TRBJ2-2,-,-,TGCGCCAGCAGTCGAGAGAACACCGGGGAGCTGTTTTTT,CASSRENTGELFF
TRBV5-1,TRBJ1-5,TRBD1,-,TGCGCCAGCAGCTTGGCCGGGACAGCTTACCAGCCCCAGCATTTT,CASSLAGTAYQPQHF
TRBV12-3/TRBV12-4,TRBJ1-5,-,many,TGTGCCAGCAGTTTAGTCAATCAGCCCCAGCATTTT,CASSLVNQPQHF
TRBV12-3/TRBV12-4,TRBJ1-2,-,few,TGTGCCAGCAGCAGGGAGGGCTATGGCTACACCTTC,CASSREGYGYTF
TRBV3-1,TRBJ1-1,-,once,TGTGCCAGCAGCCCTCAAGGGACCAGCACTGAAGCTTTCTTT,CASSPQGTSTEAFF
TRBV7-6,TRBJ1-4,-,few,TGTGCCAGCAGCGCGACAGTTCCCCAAGGAACTAATGAAAAACTGTTTTTT,CASSATVPQGTNEKLFF
TRBV5-5,TRBJ1-1,TRBD1,-,TGTGCCAGCAGCGGAGACAGGGCGGAGGACACTGAAGCTTTCTTT,CASSGDRAEDTEAFF
TRBV6-5,TRBJ1-4,-,-,TGTGCCAGCAGCTATCAGACCGGGCCCTGGGAAAAACTGTTTTTT,CASSYQTGPWEKLFF
TRBV25-1,TRBJ1-4,-,few,TGTGCCACTAGTCCAGGGCCCGGGGAAAAACTGTTTTTT,CATSPGPGEKLFF
TRBV2,TRBJ1-4,-,few,TGTGCCAGCAACAGGGTGGATGAAAAACTGTTTTTT,CASNRVDEKLFF
TRBV2,TRBJ2-7,-,-,TGTGCCAGCAGGTATGGACAGCCTGCCTACGAGCAGTACTTC,CASRYGQPAYEQYF
TRBV20-1,TRBJ2-7,TRBD2,-,TGCAGTGCTAGAGATGTTGCGCGGGAGGGCCGCGAGCAGTACTTC,CSARDVAREGREQYF
TRBV15,TRBJ1-2,-,-,TGTGCCACCAGCAGAGATCGAGGGTATGGCTACACCTTC,CATSRDRGYGYTF
TRBV20-1,TRBJ2-1,-,-,TGCAGTGCTGAACCGGGACCCCTAGAGGAAGGGCAGTTCTTC,CSAEPGPLEEGQFF
TRBV15,TRBJ1-4,-,-,TGTGGGGTGGCAACTAATGAAAAACTGTTTTTT,CGVATNEKLFF
TRBV2,TRBJ1-5,-,-,TGTGCCAGCAGCCGTGGACGGCTAAGCAATCAGCCCCAGCATTTT,CASSRGRLSNQPQHF
TRBV20-1,TRBJ2-3,-,-,TGCAGTGCTAGAGATTATGTAGATACGCAGTATTTT,CSARDYVDTQYF
TRBV5-5,TRBJ2-1,-,medium-sized,TGTGCCAGCAGCTTCAGGGGACCCTACAATGAGCAGTTCTTC,CASSFRGPYNEQFF
TRBV6-5,TRBJ2-2,-,-,TGTGCCAGCAGTTACTCGGCAGGGGAGCTGTTTTTT,CASSYSAGELFF
TRBV5-1,TRBJ2-3,-,-,TGCGCCAGCAGCTTGGTGGGCACAGATACGCAGTATTTT,CASSLVGTDTQYF
TRBV28,TRBJ1-5,TRBD1,few,TGTGCCAGCAGTTTATCGGACAGGGTGAATCAGCCCCAGCATTTT,CASSLSDRVNQPQHF
TRBV4-1,TRBJ1-2,TRBD1,few,TGCGCCAGCAGCCACAGGGGGCCTGGGTATGGCTACACCTTC,CASSHRGPGYGYTF
TRBV11-3,TRBJ2-5,-,-,TGTGCCAGCAGTAAAACCGGGGAGACCCAGTACTTC,CASSKTGETQYF
TRBV20-1,TRBJ2-7,TRBD2,-,TGCAGTGCGACGACTAGCATGCTTCGCTACGAGCAGTACTTC,CSATTSMLRYEQYF
TRBV5-1,TRBJ2-3,TRBD1,-,TGCGCCAGCAGCGAGGGACAGCAGTACACAGATACGCAGTATTTT,CASSEGQQYTDTQYF
TRBV7-2,TRBJ1-2,TRBD1,-,TGTGCCAGCAGCGCGTTATGGGACAGGGGAAGTGGGGGAAACTATGGCTACACCTTC,CASSALWDRGSGGNYGYTF
TRBV5-1,TRBJ1-3,-,-,TGCGCCAGCAGTAACCCTCTCTCTGGAAACACCATATATTTT,CASSNPLSGNTIYF
TRBV5-5,TRBJ2-7,-,few,TGTGCCAGCAGATATGGGCCCCTAATTTACGAGCAGTACTTC,CASRYGPLIYEQYF
TRBV21-1,TRBJ2-3,-,-,TGTGCCAGCAGCAAACACCGAGGACAGGGGGTTACAGATACGCAGTATTTT,CASSKHRGQGVTDTQYF
TRBV27,TRBJ2-7,TRBD1,-,TGTGCCAGCAGTCCGGGACAGGGGGCAAACTACGAGCAGTACTTC,CASSPGQGANYEQYF
TRBV15,TRBJ1-3,-,-,TGTGCCACCAGCAGCCCCAGGGCTTCTGGAAACACCATATATTTT,CATSSPRASGNTIYF
TRBV12-3/TRBV12-4,TRBJ1-3,-,few,TGTGCCAGCAGCCCAGCTGGAAACACCATATATTTT,CASSPAGNTIYF
TRBV2,TRBJ1-6,-,few,TGTGCCAGCAGTGAATCACCGGGACGGCATTCACCCCTCCACTTT,CASSESPGRHSPLHF
TRBV12-3/TRBV12-4,TRBJ2-3,TRBD1,-,TGTGCCAGCAGTTGGGGACAGGCTTACACAGATACGCAGTATTTT,CASSWGQAYTDTQYF
TRBV7-3,TRBJ2-1,TRBD1,-,TGTGCCAGCAGCCCCGACAGGGGCGACAATGAGCAGTTCTTC,CASSPDRGDNEQFF
TRBV2,TRBJ1-5,-,few,TGTGCCAGCAGTGATTCCAGGGTCCATCAGCCCCAGCATTTT,CASSDSRVHQPQHF
TRBV3-1,TRBJ1-1,-,few,TGTGCCAGCAGCCAAAACAAGGGATTAGCTTTCTTT,CASSQNKGLAFF
TRBV12-3/TRBV12-4,TRBJ1-2,TRBD1,medium-sized,TGTGCCAGCAGCTCACAGGGGGTGCGAGGCTACACCTTC,CASSSQGVRGYTF